This T cell receptor beta chain was retrieved from a study of molecular identifiers for immune sequencing clone quantification. This CDR3 has 19 amino acids. With 1 base removed from V and 0 bases from J, the gap between germline ends came to 16 bases. Naive CD8 T cells were sorted, and the gate applied was CD8+CD4-CCR7+CD45RA+. Notes on the study in general: It was shown that clones above 20 RNA copies held over 99% of effector molecules, but under 1% in naive cells. Researchers reportedly could pick up spiked Jurkat TCR RNA from one cell mixed into approximately 1 million naive cells.

TCRdb reprocessed the PCR reads via MiXCR and lists one record per CDR3 protein. The data hold approximately 36,000 distinct CDR3 sequences, with about 18% observed a single time. This clonotype was seen at least ten times. The antigen is unknown. The source material was naive CD8+ T cells from blood, with Jurkat cell RNA spiked in. Subset described: FACS-sorted CD8+CD4-CCR7+CD45RA+ naive T cells. The TCR was taken from a human donor in good health. Some libraries in this study had Jurkat cell RNA spiked in. This rearrangement joins TRBV12-3 or TRBV12-4 to TRBJ2-6; D possibly uses TRBD1 or TRBD2 (5 bases each). The CDR3 bases are TGTGCCAGCAGTTTAGGCGTCGGGGACGGCCTCTCTGGGGCCAACGTCCTGACTTTC. It translates to CASSLGVGDGLSGANVLTF.